The rows below give T cell receptor beta chains drawn from one sample of a study of cytomegalovirus exposure and HLA in healthy donors. TCRdb's copy holds only in-frame clones and misses some; the assay was immunoSEQ multiplex PCR. The sample holds 95,000 to 150,000 clones, 70% to 80% seen once. Sequencing was carried out using PBMCs. All receptors come from a woman aged 40 to 50 in good health and CMV-seropositive. Both conserved end residues are part of each CDR3. Each record gives: D gene, J gene, V gene, clone size, CDR3 length, CDR3 protein, CDR3 DNA. D genes are given only for firm matches. Only some rows state a clone size, as once, few, many or a class for expanded clones.

TRBD2 TRBJ2-1 TRBV5-1 - 17 CAPSPEPGLGVTPEQFF TGCGCCCCCTCCCCCGAACCGGGACTAGGGGTAACGCCTGAGCAGTTCTTC
TRBD1 TRBJ1-6 TRBV19 - 15 CASAVDRAYNSPLHF TGTGCCAGCGCAGTGGACAGGGCTTATAATTCACCCCTCCACTTT
- TRBJ1-1 TRBV29-1 - 13 CSVEATFGDEAFF TGCAGCGTTGAGGCAACTTTCGGGGATGAAGCTTTCTTT
TRBD1 TRBJ2-7 TRBV13 - 17 CASSGDREGGRINEQYF TGTGCCAGCAGCGGGGACAGGGAGGGCGGGAGAATTAACGAGCAGTACTTC
TRBD2 TRBJ2-3 TRBV2 - 16 CASRPYSGSSTDTQYF TGTGCCAGCAGGCCATATAGCGGGAGTAGCACAGATACGCAGTATTTT
- TRBJ2-2 TRBV15 - 15 CATSRGNRGTGELFF TGTGCCACCAGCAGGGGTAATCGGGGCACCGGGGAGCTGTTTTTT
- TRBJ1-2 TRBV4-1 - 13 CASSPRVSYGYTF TGCGCCAGCAGCCCCCGGGTGAGCTATGGCTACACCTTC
- TRBJ1-1 TRBV10-1 - 14 CASSESPGLTEAFF TGCGCCAGCAGTGAGTCCCCGGGTCTGACTGAAGCTTTCTTT
TRBD1 TRBJ1-2 TRBV19 medium-sized 16 CASSVSRDRANYGYTF TGTGCCAGTAGCGTTTCCCGGGACAGAGCTAACTATGGCTACACCTTC
TRBD2 TRBJ2-3 TRBV18 - 14 CASSPLAGADTQYF TGTGCCAGCTCACCACTAGCGGGGGCAGATACGCAGTATTTT
- TRBJ1-5 TRBV6-5 - 15 CASSLGGTGNQPQHF TGTGCCAGCAGCCTGGGCGGGACCGGCAATCAGCCCCAGCATTTT
- TRBJ2-7 TRBV2 - 11 CASGGRGEQYF TGTGCCAGCGGTGGACGAGGCGAGCAGTACTTC
- TRBJ1-6 TRBV19 - 17 CASSSTGTNSYNSPLHF TGTGCCAGTTCCTCGACAGGAACCAACTCCTATAATTCACCCCTCCACTTT
- TRBJ1-4 TRBV6-5 - 12 CASSTRVGKLFF TGTGCCAGCAGCACCAGGGTAGGAAAACTGTTTTTT
- TRBJ2-7 TRBV20-1 - 11 CSASPTGEQYF TGCAGTGCTAGCCCGACGGGGGAGCAGTACTTC
TRBD1 TRBJ1-6 TRBV30 - 18 CAWCPGQGGRFLNSPLHF TGTGCCTGGTGTCCGGGACAGGGAGGGCGATTCCTTAATTCACCCCTCCACTTT
- TRBJ1-5 TRBV6-5 few 15 CASSRITSANQPQHF TGTGCCAGCAGTCGCATTACGTCCGCGAATCAGCCCCAGCATTTT
- TRBJ2-1 TRBV7-2 - 15 CASSLLRFSYNEQFF TGTGCCAGCAGCTTATTGCGTTTCTCCTACAATGAGCAGTTCTTC
- TRBJ2-3 TRBV9 - 15 CASSVGGAKPDTQYF TGTGCCAGCAGCGTGGGCGGGGCAAAACCAGATACGCAGTATTTT
TRBD1 TRBJ1-1 TRBV6-5 few 12 CASSTGVREAFF TGTGCCAGCAGCACAGGGGTCCGTGAAGCTTTCTTT
TRBD2 TRBJ2-5 TRBV7-2 - 17 CASSLVRPSGGQETQYF TGTGCCAGCAGCTTAGTGAGACCTAGCGGGGGACAAGAGACCCAGTACTTC
TRBD2 TRBJ2-7 TRBV13 - 15 CASSPRLAGSPEQYF TGTGCCAGCAGCCCCCGTTTAGCGGGATCGCCAGAGCAGTACTTC
- TRBJ1-1 TRBV7-2 - 15 CASSLAGAGYTEAFF TGTGCCAGCAGCTTAGCGGGGGCAGGGTACACTGAAGCTTTCTTT
TRBD1 TRBJ1-4 TRBV4-1 once 16 CASSQGQGATNEKLFF TGCGCCAGCAGCCAAGGCCAGGGGGCAACTAATGAAAAACTGTTTTTT
- TRBJ1-3 TRBV19 once 17 CASSIYLGQGRGNTIYF TGTGCCAGTAGTATTTATCTTGGCCAGGGGAGAGGAAACACCATATATTTT
- TRBJ2-7 TRBV19 - 13 CASSYGHPYEQYF TGTGCCAGTAGCTATGGACATCCCTACGAGCAGTACTTC
TRBD1 TRBJ2-2 TRBV5-4 - 15 CASSLARGQVGELFF TGTGCCAGCAGCTTGGCCAGGGGGCAGGTCGGGGAGCTGTTTTTT
- TRBJ1-1 TRBV14 few 15 CASSPLAGVGTEAFF TGTGCCAGCAGCCCTTTGGCAGGGGTGGGCACTGAAGCTTTCTTT
- TRBJ1-6 TRBV6-1 few 15 CASSEDRLSGSPLHF TGTGCCAGCAGTGAAGACAGGCTTTCGGGTTCACCCCTCCACTTT
- TRBJ2-3 TRBV5-1 - 13 CASSFGQTDTQYF TGCGCCAGCAGCTTCGGACAGACAGATACGCAGTATTTT
TRBD1 TRBJ1-5 TRBV29-1 - 14 CSVAGTGGNQPQHF TGCAGCGTTGCCGGGACAGGGGGGAATCAGCCCCAGCATTTT
- TRBJ1-6 TRBV5-8 - 16 CASRSDSSSYNSPLHF TGTGCCAGCAGAAGTGACAGCAGCTCCTATAATTCACCCCTCCACTTT
- TRBJ1-4 TRBV5-5 - 17 CASSFTGIVATNEKLFF TGTGCCAGCAGCTTTACAGGGATTGTGGCGACTAATGAAAAACTGTTTTTT
TRBD1 TRBJ1-3 TRBV7-9 - 17 CASSLRDSPLSGNTIYF TGTGCCAGCAGCCTTCGGGACAGCCCTCTTTCTGGAAACACCATATATTTT
TRBD2 TRBJ2-7 TRBV19 once 13 CASRTSGRAEQYF TGTGCCAGTCGGACTAGCGGGAGGGCCGAGCAGTACTTC
- TRBJ1-2 TRBV10-3 - 12 CATQGTNYGYTF TGTGCCACCCAGGGGACTAACTATGGCTACACCTTC
- TRBJ2-3 TRBV12-5 - 14 CASARDRNTDTQYF TGTGCTAGTGCCAGAGACAGAAACACAGATACGCAGTATTTT
- TRBJ1-6 TRBV5-6 - 15 CASSLSPGGNSPLHF TGTGCCAGCAGCTTGTCCCCTGGAGGGAATTCACCCCTCCACTTT